This T cell receptor (beta chain) was captured by sequencing in a study of Ad26.COV2.S vaccination and SARS-CoV-2 variants. The ends lost 5 bases at V and 2 bases at J; junction bases unmatched: 4. This CDR3 comprises 16 residues. CDR1 and CDR2 (germline): LNHDA, SQIVND (reference sequence). Only in-frame clones appear in the TCRdb table, and some are missing; sequencing was by immunoSEQ multiplex PCR. The table includes approximately 500,000 clones, approximately 90% detected once. Regarding treatment: some 20 received Ad26.COV2.S at low or high dose, single or two shots; roughly 5 received placebo; per-sample allocation not given. After the first vaccine or placebo injection, samples were drawn on day 63.

The sample consisted of peripheral blood, taken in a trial of Ad26.COV2.S vaccine versus placebo. V gene TRBV19 combines with J gene TRBJ2-3; 13 bases map to TRBD2. The sequence derives from a person aged 18 to 59 who received the Ad26.COV2.S COVID-19 vaccine or a placebo. Here the CDR3 DNA reads TGTGCCAGTAGTGTGACTAGCGGGAGGTTCACAGATACGCAGTATTTT. Translating gives CASSVTSGRFTDTQYF.